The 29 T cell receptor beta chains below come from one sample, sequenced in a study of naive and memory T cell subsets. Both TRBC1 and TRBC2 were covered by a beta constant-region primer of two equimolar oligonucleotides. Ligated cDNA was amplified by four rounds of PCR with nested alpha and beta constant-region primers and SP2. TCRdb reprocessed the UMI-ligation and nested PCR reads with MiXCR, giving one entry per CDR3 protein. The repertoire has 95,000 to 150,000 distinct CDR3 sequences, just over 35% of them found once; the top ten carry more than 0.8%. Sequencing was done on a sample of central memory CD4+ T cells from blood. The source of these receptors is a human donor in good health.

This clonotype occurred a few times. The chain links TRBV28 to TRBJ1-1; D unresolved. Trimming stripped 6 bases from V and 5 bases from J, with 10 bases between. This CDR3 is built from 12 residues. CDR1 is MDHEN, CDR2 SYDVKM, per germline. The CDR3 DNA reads TGTGCCAGCAGGGTGAGTCGGACTGAAGCTTTCTTT. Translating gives CASRVSRTEAFF.

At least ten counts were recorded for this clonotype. CDR3 region: CSVVREWTDTQYF. The CDR3 DNA sequence: TGCAGCGTTGTACGGGAGTGGACAGATACGCAGTATTTT. V is TRBV29-1 and J is TRBJ2-3; possibly TRBD2 for D (6 bases). Germline assignment: CDR1 SQVTM and CDR2 ANQGSEA. With 4 bases removed from V and 3 bases from J, the gap between germline ends came to 11 bases. The CDR3 runs 13 residues.

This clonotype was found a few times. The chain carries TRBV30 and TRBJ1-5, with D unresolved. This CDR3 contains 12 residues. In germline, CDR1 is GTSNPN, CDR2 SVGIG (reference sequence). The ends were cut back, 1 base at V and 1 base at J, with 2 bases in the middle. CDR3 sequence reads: CAWSASNQPQHF. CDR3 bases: TGTGCCTGGAGTGCCAGCAATCAGCCCCAGCATTTT. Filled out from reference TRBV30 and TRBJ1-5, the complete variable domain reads SQTIHQWPATLVQPVGSPLSLECTVEGTSNPNLYWYRQAAGRGLQLLFYSVGIGQISSEVPQNLSASRPQDRQFILSSKKLLLSDSGFYLCAWSASNQPQHFGDGTRLSIL.

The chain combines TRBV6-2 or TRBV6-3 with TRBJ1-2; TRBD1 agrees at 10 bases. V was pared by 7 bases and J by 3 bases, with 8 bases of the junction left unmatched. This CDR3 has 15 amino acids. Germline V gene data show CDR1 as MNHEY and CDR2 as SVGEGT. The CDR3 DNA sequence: TGTGCCAGCACCACGCCAGGGACAGGGGACTATGGCTACACCTTC. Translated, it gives CASTTPGTGDYGYTF.

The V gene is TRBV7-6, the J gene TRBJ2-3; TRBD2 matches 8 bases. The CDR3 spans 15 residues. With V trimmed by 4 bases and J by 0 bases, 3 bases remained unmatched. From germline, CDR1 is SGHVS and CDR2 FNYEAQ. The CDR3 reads CASSSTSVSTDTQYF. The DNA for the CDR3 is TGTGCCAGCAGCTCGACTAGCGTAAGCACAGATACGCAGTATTTT.

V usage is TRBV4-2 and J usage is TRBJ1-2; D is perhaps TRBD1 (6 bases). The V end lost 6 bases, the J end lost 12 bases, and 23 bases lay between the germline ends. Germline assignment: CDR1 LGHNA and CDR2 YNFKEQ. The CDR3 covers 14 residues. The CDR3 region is CASREGTTGFGDTF. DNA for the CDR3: TGTGCCAGCAGGGAGGGGACAACAGGCTTCGGAGACACCTTC.

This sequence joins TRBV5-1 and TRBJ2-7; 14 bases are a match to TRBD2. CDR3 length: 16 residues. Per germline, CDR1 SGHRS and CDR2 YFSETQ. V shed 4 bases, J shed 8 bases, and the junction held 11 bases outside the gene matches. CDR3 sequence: CASSPGLAGVLHQQYF. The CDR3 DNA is TGCGCCAGCAGCCCGGGACTAGCGGGGGTCCTTCATCAGCAGTACTTC.

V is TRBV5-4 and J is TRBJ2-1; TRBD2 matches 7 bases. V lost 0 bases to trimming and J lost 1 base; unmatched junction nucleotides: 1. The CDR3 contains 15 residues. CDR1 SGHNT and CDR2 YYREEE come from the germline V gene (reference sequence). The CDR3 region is CASSLGGGSYNEQFF. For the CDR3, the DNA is TGTGCCAGCAGCTTGGGCGGGGGTTCCTACAATGAGCAGTTCTTC.

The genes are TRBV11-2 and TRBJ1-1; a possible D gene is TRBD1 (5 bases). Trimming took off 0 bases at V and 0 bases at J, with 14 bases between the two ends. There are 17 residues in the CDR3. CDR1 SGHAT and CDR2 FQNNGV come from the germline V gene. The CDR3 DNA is TGTGCCAGCAGCTTAGATCCCTTGGGACGCCTGAACACTGAAGCTTTCTTT. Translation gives CASSLDPLGRLNTEAFF.

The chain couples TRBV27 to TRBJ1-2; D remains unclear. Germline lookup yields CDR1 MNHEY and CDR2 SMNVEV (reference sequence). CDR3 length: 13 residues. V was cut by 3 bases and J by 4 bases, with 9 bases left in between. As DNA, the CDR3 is TGTGCCAGCAGTTTTAACAGCCTCTATGGCTACACCTTC. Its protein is CASSFNSLYGYTF.

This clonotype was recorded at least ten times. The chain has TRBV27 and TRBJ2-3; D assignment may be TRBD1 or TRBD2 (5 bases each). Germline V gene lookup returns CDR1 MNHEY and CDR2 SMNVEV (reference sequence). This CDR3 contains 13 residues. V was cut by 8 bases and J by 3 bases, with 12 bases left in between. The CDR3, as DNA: TGTGCCAGCTACCGGGGACGAACAGATACGCAGTATTTT. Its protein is CASYRGRTDTQYF.

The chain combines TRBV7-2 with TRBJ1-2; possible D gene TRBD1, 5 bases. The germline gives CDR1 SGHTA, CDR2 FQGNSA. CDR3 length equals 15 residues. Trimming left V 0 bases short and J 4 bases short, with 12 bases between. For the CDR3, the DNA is TGTGCCAGCAGCTTAGCATCCCGGGGCGGCTATGGCTACACCTTC. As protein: CASSLASRGGYGYTF.

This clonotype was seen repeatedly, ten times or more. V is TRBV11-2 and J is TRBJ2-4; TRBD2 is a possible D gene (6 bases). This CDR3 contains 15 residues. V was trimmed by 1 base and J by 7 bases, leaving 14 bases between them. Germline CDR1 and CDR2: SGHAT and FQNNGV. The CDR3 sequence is CASSLGAGTGNIQYF. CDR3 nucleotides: TGTGCCAGCAGCTTAGGGGCGGGAACGGGGAACATTCAGTACTTC.

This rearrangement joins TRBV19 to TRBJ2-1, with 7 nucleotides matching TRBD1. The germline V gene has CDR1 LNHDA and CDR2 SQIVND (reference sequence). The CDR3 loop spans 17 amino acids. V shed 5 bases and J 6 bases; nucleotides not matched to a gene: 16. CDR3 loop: CASSPPAHRGPGNEQFF. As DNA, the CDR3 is TGTGCCAGTAGTCCCCCTGCCCACAGGGGCCCCGGCAATGAGCAGTTCTTC.

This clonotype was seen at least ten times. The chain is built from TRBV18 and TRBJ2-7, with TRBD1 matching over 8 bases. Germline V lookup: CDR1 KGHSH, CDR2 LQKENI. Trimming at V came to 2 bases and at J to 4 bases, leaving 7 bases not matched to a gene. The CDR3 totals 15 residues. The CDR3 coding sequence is TGTGCCAGCTCACCAAGGACAGGGATCCCATACGAGCAGTACTTC. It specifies CASSPRTGIPYEQYF.

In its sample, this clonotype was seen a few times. The chain's CDR3 is CSVDEQFF. For the CDR3, the DNA is TGCAGCGTTGATGAGCAGTTCTTC. This chain connects TRBV29-1 to TRBJ2-1; D remains unclear. Between the trimmed V and J ends, which lost 3 bases and 9 bases, there was a span of 0 bases. Germline values: CDR1 SQVTM, CDR2 ANQGSEA. The CDR3 is made up of 8 amino acids.

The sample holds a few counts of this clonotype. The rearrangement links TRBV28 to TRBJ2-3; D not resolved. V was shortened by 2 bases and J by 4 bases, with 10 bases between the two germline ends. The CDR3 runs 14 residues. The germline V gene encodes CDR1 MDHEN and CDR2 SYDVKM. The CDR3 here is CASSLTVLPDTQYF. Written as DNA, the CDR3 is TGTGCCAGCAGTTTAACGGTGCTCCCAGATACGCAGTATTTT.

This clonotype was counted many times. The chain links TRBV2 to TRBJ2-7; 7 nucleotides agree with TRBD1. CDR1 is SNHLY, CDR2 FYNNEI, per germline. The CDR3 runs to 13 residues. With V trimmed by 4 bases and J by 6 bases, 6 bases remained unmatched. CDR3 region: CASSVDRVAEQYF. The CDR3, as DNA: TGTGCCAGCAGTGTAGACAGGGTAGCCGAGCAGTACTTC.

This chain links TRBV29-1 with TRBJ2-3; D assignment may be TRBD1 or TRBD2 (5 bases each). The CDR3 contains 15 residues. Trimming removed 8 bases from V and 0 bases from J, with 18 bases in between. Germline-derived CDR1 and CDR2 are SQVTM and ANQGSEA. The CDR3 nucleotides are TGCAGCTTATTACGGGACGGATCTAGCACAGATACGCAGTATTTT. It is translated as CSLLRDGSSTDTQYF.

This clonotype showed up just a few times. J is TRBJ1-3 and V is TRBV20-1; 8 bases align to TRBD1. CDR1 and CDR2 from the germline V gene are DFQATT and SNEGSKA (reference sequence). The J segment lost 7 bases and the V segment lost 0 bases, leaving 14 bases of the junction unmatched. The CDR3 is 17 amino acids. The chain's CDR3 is CSARDDRDRIFRNTIYF. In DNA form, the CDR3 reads TGCAGTGCTAGAGATGATCGGGACAGGATATTCCGGAACACCATATATTTT.

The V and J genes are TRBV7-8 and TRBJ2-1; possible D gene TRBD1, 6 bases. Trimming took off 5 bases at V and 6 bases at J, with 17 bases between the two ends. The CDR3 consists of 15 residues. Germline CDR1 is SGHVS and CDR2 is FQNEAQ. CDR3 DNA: TGTGCCAGCAGCCTTTCGACAGGAATAGCCAATGAGCAGTTCTTC. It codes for CASSLSTGIANEQFF.

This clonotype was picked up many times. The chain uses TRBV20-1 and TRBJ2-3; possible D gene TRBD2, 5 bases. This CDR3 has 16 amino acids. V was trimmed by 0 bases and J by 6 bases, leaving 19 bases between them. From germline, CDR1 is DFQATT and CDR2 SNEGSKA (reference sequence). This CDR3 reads CSARDRIRHRRDTQYF. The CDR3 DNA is TGCAGTGCTAGAGATCGAATACGTCACCGGAGGGATACGCAGTATTTT.

The CDR3 protein is CASSLASSSYEQYF. DNA for the CDR3: TGCGCCAGCAGCTTGGCGTCCAGCTCCTACGAGCAGTACTTC. This sequence joins TRBV5-1 and TRBJ2-7; D remains unclear. This CDR3 has 14 amino acids. V was pared by 0 bases and J by 0 bases, with 7 bases between. Germline V CDR1 and CDR2: SGHRS, YFSETQ. Supplemented by reference TRBV5-1 and TRBJ2-7, the full variable domain reads KAGVTQTPRYLIKTRGQQVTLSCSPISGHRSVSWYQQTPGQGLQFLFEYFSETQRNKGNFPGRFSGRQFSNSRSEMNVSTLELGDSALYLCASSLASSSYEQYFGPGTRLTVT.

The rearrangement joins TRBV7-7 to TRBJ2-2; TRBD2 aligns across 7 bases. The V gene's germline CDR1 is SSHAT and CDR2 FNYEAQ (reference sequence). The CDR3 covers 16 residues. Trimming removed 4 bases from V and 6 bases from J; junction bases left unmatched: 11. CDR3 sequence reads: CASSSGAGGRAGELFF. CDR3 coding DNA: TGTGCCAGCAGCTCCGGGGCTGGCGGGAGAGCCGGGGAGCTGTTTTTT.

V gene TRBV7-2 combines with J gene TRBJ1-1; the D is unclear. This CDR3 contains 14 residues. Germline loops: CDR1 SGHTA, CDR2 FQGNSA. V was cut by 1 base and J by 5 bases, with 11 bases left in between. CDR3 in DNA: TGTGCCAGCAGCTTAGGTTTGATCCAGACTGAAGCTTTCTTT. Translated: CASSLGLIQTEAFF.

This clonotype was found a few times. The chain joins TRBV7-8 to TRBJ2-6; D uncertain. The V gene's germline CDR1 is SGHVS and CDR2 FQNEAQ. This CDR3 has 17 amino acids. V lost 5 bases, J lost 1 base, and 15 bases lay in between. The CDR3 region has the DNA TGTGCCAGCAGCCCTCGCCACGGTGGGTCTGGGGCCAACGTCCTGACTTTC. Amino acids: CASSPRHGGSGANVLTF.

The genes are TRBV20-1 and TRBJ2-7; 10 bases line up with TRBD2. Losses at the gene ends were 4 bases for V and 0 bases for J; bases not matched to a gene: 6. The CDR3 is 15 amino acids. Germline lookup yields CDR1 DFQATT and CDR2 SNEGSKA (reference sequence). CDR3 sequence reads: CSATTGLAYSYEQYF. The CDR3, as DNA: TGCAGTGCTACCACGGGACTAGCGTACTCCTACGAGCAGTACTTC.

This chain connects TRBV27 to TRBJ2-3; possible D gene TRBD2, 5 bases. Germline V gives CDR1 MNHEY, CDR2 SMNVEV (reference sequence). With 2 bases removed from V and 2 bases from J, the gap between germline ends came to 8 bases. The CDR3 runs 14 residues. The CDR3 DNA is TGTGCCAGCAGTTTAAGAGGGTTCACAGATACGCAGTATTTT. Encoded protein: CASSLRGFTDTQYF.

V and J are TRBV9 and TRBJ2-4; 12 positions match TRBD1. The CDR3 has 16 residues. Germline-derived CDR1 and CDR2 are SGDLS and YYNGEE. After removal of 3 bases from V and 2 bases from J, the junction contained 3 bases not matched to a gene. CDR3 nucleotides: TGTGCCAGCAGCGCGGGGACAGGGGGCTCCAAAAACATTCAGTACTTC. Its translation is CASSAGTGGSKNIQYF.